This entry lists 3 T cell receptor beta chains sequenced from one sample in a study of blood T cell repertoires in COVID-19. The repertoire was sequenced with immunoSEQ multiplex PCR; TCRdb's copy has only in-frame clones and lacks some. The table lists about 240,000 clones, about 89% of them singletons. The sample taken for sequencing was PBMCs or T cells enriched from blood (not recorded which). The source of these receptors is a man in his forties or fifties who had recovered from COVID-19.

The chain employs TRBV30 and TRBJ1-2; 9 nucleotides line up with TRBD1. This CDR3 is built from 16 residues. Trimming at V came to 0 bases and at J to 4 bases, leaving 9 bases not matched to a gene. Germline lookup yields CDR1 GTSNPN and CDR2 SVGIG (reference sequence). The CDR3 DNA sequence: TGTGCCTGGAGTGTAGTAACAGGGGGCGCGGGCTATGGCTACACCTTC. Translated, it gives CAWSVVTGGAGYGYTF. Looking up the rest from reference TRBV30 and TRBJ1-2 gives the full variable domain: SQTIHQWPATLVQPVGSPLSLECTVEGTSNPNLYWYRQAAGRGLQLLFYSVGIGQISSEVPQNLSASRPQDRQFILSSKKLLLSDSGFYLCAWSVVTGGAGYGYTFGSGTRLTVV.

The table lists this clone with a few counts. V usage is TRBV7-9 and J usage is TRBJ2-7, with 7 nucleotides matching TRBD1. CDR3 length: 14 residues. Per the germline V gene, CDR1 is SEHNR and CDR2 is FQNEAQ (reference sequence). J gave up 2 bases and V 6 bases, and 7 bases lay outside the gene matches. DNA of the CDR3: TGTGCCAGCAGGCGGACAGGTGGCCCCTACGAGCAGTACTTC. Translating it yields CASRRTGGPYEQYF.

This sequence joins TRBV6-5 and TRBJ1-6; TRBD1 matches 7 bases. V shed 6 bases, J shed 9 bases, and the junction held 11 bases outside the gene matches. CDR3 length: 15 residues. The germline CDR1 and CDR2 sequences are MNHEY and SVGAGI. This chain's CDR3 is CASSPPGGSGSPLHF. CDR3 DNA: TGTGCCAGCAGCCCCCCAGGGGGTTCAGGTTCACCCCTCCACTTT.